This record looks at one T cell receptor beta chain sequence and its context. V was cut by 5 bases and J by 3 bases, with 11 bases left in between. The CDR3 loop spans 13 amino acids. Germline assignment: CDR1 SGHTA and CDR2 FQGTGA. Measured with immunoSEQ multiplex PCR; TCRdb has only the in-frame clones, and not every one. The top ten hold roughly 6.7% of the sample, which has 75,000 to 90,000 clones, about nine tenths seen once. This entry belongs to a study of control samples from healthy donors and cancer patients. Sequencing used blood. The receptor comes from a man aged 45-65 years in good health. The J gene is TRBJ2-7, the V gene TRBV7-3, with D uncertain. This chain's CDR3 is CASSRKDHYEQYF. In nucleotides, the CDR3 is TGTGCCAGCAGCCGAAAAGACCACTACGAGCAGTACTTC.